The rows below give T cell receptor beta chains drawn from one sample of a study of T cell changes during pregnancy in multiple sclerosis. Sequenced by immunoSEQ multiplex PCR; TCRdb stores in-frame clones only, minus some. The table has 65,000 to 90,000 clones, roughly 92% seen once. The specimen was peripheral blood, collected in the third trimester of pregnancy. These receptors originate from a female donor in good health, enrolled as a control in a pregnancy study. Each CDR3 is given with its conserved first and last residue. The D gene is left open where the match is weak. A row's size may be missing; if present it is once, few, many or a size class.

>-|TRBJ1-5|TRBV7-2|few
TGTGCCAGCAGCTTAGTGGCGGATCAGCCCCAGCATTTT
CASSLVADQPQHF
>TRBD2|TRBJ2-5|TRBV18|once
TGTGCCAGCTCACCACCCCTAAATAGCGGGAGACGGGAGGAGACCCAGTACTTC
CASSPPLNSGRREETQYF
>-|TRBJ2-5|TRBV4-2|-
TGTGCCAGCAGCCAAGGTAGCTTCTACGGGGAGACCCAGTACTTC
CASSQGSFYGETQYF
>TRBD2|TRBJ2-7|TRBV27|once
TGTGCCAGCAGTTCCCTACCCACCGGGACTAGCGGACGCGTAGAGCAGTACTTC
CASSSLPTGTSGRVEQYF
>TRBD1|TRBJ2-3|TRBV29-1|-
TGCAGCGTGATGGGACAGGATGGGCAGTATTTT
CSVMGQDGQYF
>TRBD1|TRBJ1-4|TRBV27|-
TGTGCCAGCAGTCTACAGGGGAGTGCCGAAAAACTGTTTTTT
CASSLQGSAEKLFF
>TRBD1|TRBJ1-4|TRBV4-1|once
TGCGCCAGCAGCCAGGCCCCGGGACAGGACGGTGGTAATGAAAAACTGTTTTTT
CASSQAPGQDGGNEKLFF
>TRBD2|TRBJ2-5|TRBV5-1|-
TGCGCCAGCAGCATCCGGACTAGCGGGGACGGAGAGACCCAGTACTTC
CASSIRTSGDGETQYF
>TRBD1|TRBJ1-2|TRBV29-1|-
TGCAGCGCCCGACAGGGATCCTATGGCTACACCTTC
CSARQGSYGYTF
>-|TRBJ2-1|TRBV5-1|-
TGCGCCAGTAGACGGACAAACAATGAGCAGTTCTTC
CASRRTNNEQFF
>-|TRBJ2-3|TRBV27|-
TGTGCCAGCAGTCCCGGGACAAGTTGGCCAAGTTATCCAGATACGCAGTATTTT
CASSPGTSWPSYPDTQYF
>TRBD1|TRBJ2-7|TRBV7-9|once
TGTGCCAGCAGCCTAGGGACAGGATCCTACGAGCAGTACTTC
CASSLGTGSYEQYF
>-|TRBJ2-7|TRBV5-1|-
TGCGCCAGCAGCTTGGGACACATCTACGAGCAGTACTTC
CASSLGHIYEQYF
>TRBD2|TRBJ2-7|TRBV6-1|-
TGTGCCAGCAGTGAAGAGGCGGGGGGATCCTACGAGCAGTACTTC
CASSEEAGGSYEQYF
>TRBD1|TRBJ1-3|TRBV15|-
TGTGCCACCAGCAGAGATCTCTGGGCAGGGGGAGATGGAAACACCATATATTTT
CATSRDLWAGGDGNTIYF
>TRBD1|TRBJ1-4|TRBV6-1|-
TGTGCCAGCAGTACGGACAGGGTTCGGGAAAAACTGTTTTTT
CASSTDRVREKLFF
>-|TRBJ2-5|TRBV28|-
TGTGCCAGCAGCCTCAGGGCGCAGACCCAGTACTTC
CASSLRAQTQYF
>-|TRBJ2-2|TRBV7-2|-
TGTGCCAGCAGAGCGAGGAGTGGTACCGGGGAGCTGTTTTTT
CASRARSGTGELFF
>-|TRBJ1-1|TRBV7-3|-
TGTGCCAGCAGCTTAGGTAGGAACACTGAAGCTTTCTTT
CASSLGRNTEAFF
>-|TRBJ1-2|TRBV7-2|-
TGTGCCAGCAGCAAGAGGGACACAGCTAACTATGGCTACACCTTC
CASSKRDTANYGYTF
>-|TRBJ1-2|TRBV29-1|-
TGCAGCGTCTATAGAGGAGACTCTCCCTATGGCTACACCTTC
CSVYRGDSPYGYTF
>TRBD2|TRBJ2-1|TRBV7-6|-
TGTGCCAGCAGCTTTCGACTAGCGGGGGCCCCTACATCTCGGAATGAGCAGTTCTTC
CASSFRLAGAPTSRNEQFF
>-|TRBJ1-4|TRBV28|many
TGTGCCAGCACCCGTCTCGCAGCAACTAATGAAAAACTGTTTTTT
CASTRLAATNEKLFF
>-|TRBJ2-7|TRBV12-1|-
TGTGCCAGCAGCCCCTGGGACTCCGGAGTCTCTGCACACATTTACTCCTACGAGCAGTACTTC
CASSPWDSGVSAHIYSYEQYF
>-|TRBJ2-5|TRBV27|-
TGTGCCAGCAGCCTCCCCGGCGGCGTGGCGAGGGCCGAAGAACGGGAGACCCAGTACTTC
CASSLPGGVARAEERETQYF
>TRBD1|TRBJ2-5|TRBV28|-
TGTGCCACCCTCGACAGGGGGCTCCCCCAAGAGACCCAGTACTTC
CATLDRGLPQETQYF
>-|TRBJ1-1|TRBV27|-
TGTGCCAGCAGTTTATATGTCGGGACTGAAGCTTTCTTT
CASSLYVGTEAFF
>TRBD2|TRBJ2-1|TRBV30|-
TGTGCCTTCGTAGCGGGAGGGCGACTGCACAATGAGCAGTTCTTC
CAFVAGGRLHNEQFF
>TRBD1|TRBJ1-1|TRBV7-9|once
TGTGCCAGCAGCCCGCGGACAGGGGCTGAAGCTTTCTTT
CASSPRTGAEAFF
>TRBD1|TRBJ2-7|TRBV6-1|-
TGTGCCAGCAGTGAGACAGGGGGAATGCCGTACGAGCAGTACTTC
CASSETGGMPYEQYF
>-|TRBJ2-3|TRBV28|-
TGTGCCAGCAGCGGGAGAGGTCGGACAGATACGCAGTATTTT
CASSGRGRTDTQYF
>TRBD1|TRBJ1-5|TRBV30|-
TGTGCCTGGAGGGCGACAGGGCGTGGTCAGCCCCAGCATTTT
CAWRATGRGQPQHF
>-|TRBJ2-6|TRBV28|-
TGTGCCAGCAGTCTCGGGGGATCTGGGGCCAACGTCCTGACTTTC
CASSLGGSGANVLTF
>-|TRBJ2-1|TRBV7-9|-
TGTGCCAGCAGCCTACAGATCTCGTATGAGCAGTTCTTC
CASSLQISYEQFF
>TRBD2|TRBJ2-1|TRBV10-3|-
TGTGCCATCAGGCGGGAGGGCTACAATGAGCAGTTCTTC
CAIRREGYNEQFF
>TRBD1|TRBJ1-5|TRBV19|-
TGTGCCAGTAGTTGGCTCGGGACAGAAGTTCAGCCCCAGCATTTT
CASSWLGTEVQPQHF
>TRBD1|TRBJ1-3|TRBV19|once
TGTGCCAGTACCGGGGACAGGGGGACCTCTGGAAACACCATATATTTT
CASTGDRGTSGNTIYF
>-|TRBJ1-1|TRBV19|-
TGTGCCAGTCTACCTATCTCAGGGGAAGAGAACACTGAAGCTTTCTTT
CASLPISGEENTEAFF
>TRBD1|TRBJ1-1|TRBV28|-
TGTGCCAGCAGCCTCCAGGGACAGTACACTGAAGCTTTCTTT
CASSLQGQYTEAFF
>-|TRBJ2-3|TRBV29-1|-
TGCAGCGTTGCGACAGACACAGATACGCAGTATTTT
CSVATDTDTQYF
>TRBD2|TRBJ2-7|TRBV27|-
TGTGCCAGCAGTTTAGCGGGAGGGACCTACGAGCAGTACTTC
CASSLAGGTYEQYF
>-|TRBJ1-2|TRBV27|-
TGTGCCAGCAGGAGCCCGGGAGGCTACACCTTC
CASRSPGGYTF
>TRBD1|TRBJ1-2|TRBV7-9|-
TGTGCCAGCAGCTCGAGACAGGGACAGGAGGGATATGGCTACACCTTC
CASSSRQGQEGYGYTF
>TRBD1|TRBJ1-1|TRBV4-2|-
TGTGCCAGCAGTCCTCGGACAGGAAACACTGAAGCTTTCTTT
CASSPRTGNTEAFF
>TRBD2|TRBJ2-2|TRBV5-1|-
TGCGCCAGCAGCTGGATCCCTCAAGCGGGGGGCTCGACCGGGGAGCTGTTTTTT
CASSWIPQAGGSTGELFF
>-|TRBJ2-1|TRBV28|-
TGTGCCAGCAGTTCGCCGGGTTACAATGAGCAGTTCTTC
CASSSPGYNEQFF
>-|TRBJ2-2|TRBV11-2|-
TGTGCCAGCTTTAGCGCCGCGAACACCGGGGAGCTGTTTTTT
CASFSAANTGELFF
>TRBD1|TRBJ1-4|TRBV7-9|-
TGTGCCAGCAGCCATTCGGGACAGGGCTTGGCGGGTGCTAATGAAAAACTGTTTTTT
CASSHSGQGLAGANEKLFF
>-|TRBJ2-5|TRBV7-9|-
TGTGCCAGCAGCTTAAGTATCAGCCAAGAGACCCAGTACTTC
CASSLSISQETQYF
>TRBD1|TRBJ2-7|TRBV5-5|-
TGTGCCAGCAGGAACCCGGGACAGGCCTACGAGCAGTACTTC
CASRNPGQAYEQYF
>-|TRBJ2-1|TRBV4-1|-
TGCGCCAGCAGCCAAGATACAGTGGACGGCGGGTACAATGAGCAGTTCTTC
CASSQDTVDGGYNEQFF
>-|TRBJ1-1|TRBV27|-
TGTGCCAGCGGGCACCAGGGGCGGGACACTGAAGCTTTCTTT
CASGHQGRDTEAFF
>-|TRBJ2-1|TRBV6-5|once
TGTGCCAGCAGGCCGCGGGCGCGAGGCAATGAGCAGTTCTTC
CASRPRARGNEQFF
>-|TRBJ2-5|TRBV9|-
TGTGCCAGCAGCGCGGAGACAGGGAGGGAGACCCAGTACTTC
CASSAETGRETQYF
>-|TRBJ2-6|TRBV5-1|-
TGCGCCAGCAGCTTGGATTTATCCGGGGCCAACGTCCTGACTTTC
CASSLDLSGANVLTF